This TCR beta chain comes out of a study of brain T cells in children with intractable seizures. Study-level results: Pre-surgery blood may have been undersampled, hiding some clones.

Concerning this clone: Its matching antigen is unknown.

Indicated time point: blood from clinic visit 5 months post-surgery; TSC patient then seizure free. The sequenced cases were selected for having the highest brain T cell transcript signatures. Patients received at least one anti-epileptic drug before surgery. The repertoire was sequenced with immunoSEQ multiplex PCR; TCRdb's copy has only in-frame clones and lacks some. The profile covers hundreds of thousands of clones, with roughly 93% appearing a single time and 4.5% to 7% taken by the ten largest. Material: peripheral blood, obtained about 5 months after surgery. This clonotype originated in a boy under two years old with tuberous sclerosis and intractable seizures.

The CDR3, as DNA: TGTGCCAGCAGTTTGGGGGCTCGCTCTGGAAACACCATATATTTT. It translates to CASSLGARSGNTIYF. The chain carries TRBV27 and TRBJ1-3, with D possibly matching TRBD1 (6 bases). V shed 3 bases and J shed 0 bases, with 9 bases lying between them. The CDR3 length is 15 residues. Germline loops: CDR1 MNHEY, CDR2 SMNVEV (reference sequence).